This is a list of T cell receptor beta chains from one sample in a study of OX40 agonist ivuxolimab in advanced cancers. Repertoires were generated with immunoSEQ multiplex PCR, while TCRdb's copy carries only in-frame clones and drops some. The table lists roughly 25,000 clones, 60% to 85% of them singletons. The starting material was CD4+ or CD8+ T cells sorted from blood, obtained in a trial of the OX40 agonist ivuxolimab. These receptor sequences come from an adult with an advanced solid tumor such as melanoma, head and neck, liver or kidney cancer. Both conserved end residues are part of each CDR3. The D gene is left open where the match is weak. The size of a clone is reported for some rows only, either as once, few or many, or as a class for expanded clones.

clone_size | d_call | j_call | v_call | cdr3_aa | cdr3_nt
- | - | TRBJ2-3 | TRBV11-3 | CASSLGSIDTQYF | TGTGCCAGCAGCTTAGGGTCAATAGATACGCAGTATTTT
- | - | TRBJ1-2 | TRBV11-2 | CASSSRFYGYTF | TGTGCCAGCAGCTCCCGGTTCTATGGCTACACCTTC
once | - | TRBJ2-2 | TRBV5-1 | CASSSQTGELFF | TGCGCCAGCAGCTCACAAACCGGGGAGCTGTTTTTT
- | - | TRBJ2-3 | TRBV13 | CASSLGDSGTQYF | TGTGCCAGCAGCTTAGGGGACTCCGGTACGCAGTATTTT
- | - | TRBJ1-2 | TRBV6-4 | CASSPTRESSGGYTF | TGTGCCAGCAGCCCCACGCGGGAGTCCTCGGGCGGCTACACCTTC
- | - | TRBJ2-7 | TRBV6-1 | CASSYDEGSTPYF | TGTGCCAGCAGTTATGATGAGGGATCTACACCGTACTTC
- | - | TRBJ1-1 | TRBV7-9 | CASSLYQTKPNTEAFF | TGTGCCAGCAGCTTATATCAGACGAAACCCAACACTGAAGCTTTCTTT
- | - | TRBJ1-5 | TRBV19 | CASSLGQGKMAQHF | TGTGCCAGTAGTTTGGGGCAGGGGAAGATGGCCCAGCATTTT
once | - | TRBJ2-7 | TRBV30 | CAWSPGTATYEQYF | TGTGCCTGGAGTCCAGGGACGGCCACCTACGAGCAGTACTTC
- | TRBD1 | TRBJ2-5 | TRBV28 | CASSVVRGRPKETQYF | TGTGCCAGCAGTGTTGTCAGGGGGCGCCCCAAAGAGACCCAGTACTTC
few | TRBD1 | TRBJ1-5 | TRBV5-6 | CASSKTGKKSNQPQHF | TGTGCCAGCAGCAAGACAGGGAAGAAAAGCAATCAGCCCCAGCATTTT
- | - | TRBJ2-7 | TRBV5-1 | CASSPGTAGQYF | TGCGCCAGCAGCCCCGGGACCGCGGGGCAGTACTTC
- | TRBD1 | TRBJ2-2 | TRBV6-6 | CASSYSGGANTGELFF | TGTGCCAGCAGTTATTCAGGGGGCGCGAACACCGGGGAGCTGTTTTTT
- | - | TRBJ2-1 | TRBV10-1 | CASSDGFSGGPSYNEQFF | TGCGCCAGCAGTGATGGGTTCAGCGGAGGGCCTTCCTACAATGAGCAGTTCTTC
large | - | TRBJ1-4 | TRBV5-3 | CARTVVPSVEKLFF | TGTGCCAGAACCGTGGTGCCGAGCGTTGAAAAACTGTTTTTT
- | - | TRBJ2-1 | TRBV7-2 | CASSPGPNNEQFF | TGTGCCAGCAGTCCGGGACCGAACAATGAGCAGTTCTTC
once | - | TRBJ1-1 | TRBV28 | CASTQLTEAFF | TGTGCCAGCACCCAATTGACTGAAGCTTTCTTT
- | TRBD2 | TRBJ2-7 | TRBV4-2 | CASSPGGTTISYEQYF | TGTGCCAGCAGCCCTGGGGGGACTACTATCTCCTACGAGCAGTACTTC
- | - | TRBJ2-5 | TRBV7-2 | CASTTRSGGLETQYF | TGTGCCAGCACCACCCGTTCCGGAGGGTTGGAGACCCAGTACTTC
- | - | TRBJ1-2 | TRBV6-5 | CASSYSGGGYGYTF | TGTGCCAGCAGTTACTCGGGAGGGGGCTATGGCTACACCTTC
- | - | TRBJ1-5 | TRBV18 | CASSPSGLRGNQPQHF | TGTGCCAGCTCACCCTCGGGGTTACGGGGCAATCAGCCCCAGCATTTT
- | - | TRBJ2-3 | TRBV11-3 | CASSDDPYTQYF | TGTGCCAGCAGCGACGACCCGTATACGCAGTATTTT
- | - | TRBJ2-4 | TRBV27 | CASSLQGGSNIQYF | TGTGCCAGCAGTTTACAGGGGGGATCGAACATTCAGTACTTC
once | TRBD2 | TRBJ2-3 | TRBV6-5 | CASSPRASGRYTQYF | TGTGCCAGCAGTCCTCGGGCTAGCGGGCGGTATACGCAGTATTTT
- | - | TRBJ1-1 | TRBV5-1 | CASGPRDTIEAFF | TGCGCCAGCGGGCCGCGAGATACCATAGAAGCTTTCTTT
- | - | TRBJ1-2 | TRBV6-5 | CASSYSRTGGSPGYTF | TGTGCCAGCAGTTACTCGAGGACCGGGGGCTCCCCCGGCTACACCTTC
few | TRBD1 | TRBJ1-2 | TRBV4-2 | CASSLRAGGKNGYTF | TGTGCCAGCAGCCTAAGGGCAGGGGGAAAGAACGGCTACACCTTC
- | TRBD2 | TRBJ2-7 | TRBV5-1 | CASSSRGTSSYEQYF | TGCGCCAGCAGCTCGAGGGGGACTAGCAGCTACGAGCAGTACTTC
- | - | TRBJ1-2 | TRBV30 | CAWRGLGGDYGYTF | TGTGCCTGGAGGGGACTCGGGGGTGACTATGGCTACACCTTC
- | TRBD1 | TRBJ1-3 | TRBV30 | CAWTQTGGPGNTIYF | TGTGCCTGGACCCAAACAGGGGGCCCTGGAAACACCATATATTTT
- | TRBD1 | TRBJ2-5 | TRBV7-9 | CASSSGQGLQETQYF | TGTGCCAGCAGCTCGGGACAGGGCCTCCAAGAGACCCAGTACTTC
once | - | TRBJ1-2 | TRBV6-5 | CASRINTNYGYTF | TGTGCCAGCAGGATTAATACTAACTATGGCTACACCTTC
- | TRBD2 | TRBJ2-7 | TRBV7-2 | CASSFRLAGADQYF | TGTGCCAGCAGCTTTCGTCTAGCGGGAGCGGATCAGTACTTC
- | - | TRBJ1-1 | TRBV6-6 | CASSYSRTGNTEAFF | TGTGCCAGCAGTTACTCGAGGACGGGGAACACTGAAGCTTTCTTT
- | - | TRBJ1-5 | TRBV28 | CASGRGGVSQPQHF | TGTGCCAGCGGCCGGGGGGGAGTAAGTCAGCCCCAGCATTTT
- | TRBD2 | TRBJ2-1 | TRBV7-8 | CASSLWASGTPYNEQFF | TGTGCCAGCAGCTTATGGGCTAGCGGCACTCCCTACAATGAGCAGTTCTTC
few | - | TRBJ1-2 | TRBV5-4 | CASSQQGMGYGYTF | TGTGCCAGCAGCCAGCAGGGGATGGGCTATGGCTACACCTTC
- | TRBD2 | TRBJ2-2 | TRBV27 | CASSLFTGLAVNTGELFF | TGTGCCAGCAGTTTATTTACCGGACTAGCGGTAAACACCGGGGAGCTGTTTTTT
- | TRBD1 | TRBJ2-7 | TRBV19 | CASSIWGQGTYEQYF | TGTGCCAGTAGTATTTGGGGACAGGGGACCTACGAGCAGTACTTC
- | TRBD1 | TRBJ1-1 | TRBV5-4 | CASTPGRDRGGRGTEAFF | TGTGCCAGCACCCCGGGTAGGGACAGGGGTGGTCGAGGCACTGAAGCTTTCTTT
once | TRBD1 | TRBJ1-1 | TRBV2 | CASSESAGGLTEAFF | TGTGCCAGCAGTGAATCGGCAGGGGGCCTGACTGAAGCTTTCTTT
- | - | TRBJ2-3 | TRBV5-6 | CASRDRRGTDTQYF | TGTGCCAGCCGCGATAGAAGGGGAACAGATACGCAGTATTTT
- | - | TRBJ1-2 | TRBV7-9 | CASSLEGINGYTF | TGTGCCAGCAGCTTAGAGGGGATTAATGGCTACACCTTC
medium-sized | TRBD1 | TRBJ1-1 | TRBV4-1 | CASSQEVTGDTEAFF | TGCGCCAGCAGCCAAGAGGTTACAGGGGACACTGAAGCTTTCTTT
- | - | TRBJ1-2 | TRBV5-1 | CASSPGGASYGYTF | TGCGCCAGCAGCCCCGGGGGGGCGTCCTATGGCTACACCTTC
- | - | TRBJ2-7 | TRBV2 | CASSDTGTYEQYF | TGTGCCAGCAGTGATACTGGAACCTACGAGCAGTACTTC